Below, 7 T cell receptor beta chains from the same sample are listed, as sequenced in a study of shared clonotypes between healthy human individuals. The table came from immunoSEQ multiplex PCR; TCRdb's copy has only in-frame clones and leaves some out. The data show over 850,000 clones, with 75% to 85% seen just once and roughly 0.65% held by the top ten. Input material: memory CD4+ T cells from PBMCs. The subset is: CD45RA-negative fraction. Receptors were obtained from a young man in good health. Some clones in this sample may be carry-over from other donors' samples.

At least ten counts were recorded for this clone. The chain is built from TRBV12-5 and TRBJ1-3; no firm D call. The CDR3 extends over 13 amino acids. The ends were cut back, 1 base at V and 3 bases at J, with 4 bases in the middle. The germline CDR1 and CDR2 sequences are LGHNT and FRNRAP. CDR3 residues: CASGLEYGNTIYF. The CDR3 DNA sequence: TGTGCTAGTGGTTTGGAATATGGAAACACCATATATTTT.

The V and J genes are TRBV7-9 and TRBJ1-2, with no clear D. Trimming removed 5 bases at V and 1 base at J, with 11 bases between. The CDR3 is 14 amino acids. CDR1 is SEHNR, CDR2 FQNEAQ, per germline (reference sequence). In DNA, the CDR3 is TGTGCCAGCAGCCCTAATACAGATAACTATGGCTACACCTTC. This encodes CASSPNTDNYGYTF.

V gene TRBV10-3 combines with J gene TRBJ2-5; D unresolved. The germline V gene has CDR1 ENHRY and CDR2 SYGVKD. CDR3 length: 14 residues. V lost 7 bases to trimming and J lost 0 bases, with 12 bases between them. Here the CDR3 reads CAINVALYQETQYF. CDR3 DNA sequence: TGTGCCATCAATGTGGCACTGTACCAAGAGACCCAGTACTTC.

This sequence joins TRBV7-3 and TRBJ2-2; the match to TRBD2 covers 11 bases. The CDR3 contains 16 residues. Per germline, CDR1 SGHTA and CDR2 FQGTGA. With 3 bases clipped from V and 3 bases from J, the junction kept 3 bases outside the gene matches. The DNA of the CDR3 is TGTGCCAGCAGCTTTAATAGCGGGAGGGACACCGGGGAGCTGTTTTTT. Encoded protein: CASSFNSGRDTGELFF.

The chain couples TRBV7-3 to TRBJ2-5, with D maybe TRBD1 (5 bases). The V and J ends lost 2 bases and 4 bases respectively, with 5 bases between them. There are 12 residues in the CDR3. Per germline, CDR1 SGHTA and CDR2 FQGTGA. CDR3 nucleotides: TGTGCCAGCAGCTTACAGGGAGAGACCCAGTACTTC. Its protein product is CASSLQGETQYF.

The CDR3 region is CASRSLAGITGELFF. DNA for the CDR3: TGTGCCAGCCGTTCTCTAGCGGGGATCACCGGGGAGCTGTTTTTT. This sequence joins TRBV6-1 and TRBJ2-2, with TRBD2 matching 9 bases. Germline V gene sequence: CDR1 MNHNS, CDR2 SASEGT. The ends lost 8 bases at V and 4 bases at J; junction bases unmatched: 8. CDR3 length equals 15 residues.

The chain links TRBV7-6 to TRBJ2-1, with D possibly matching TRBD2 (6 bases). The CDR3 is 16 amino acids. Germline V gives CDR1 SGHVS, CDR2 FNYEAQ. Trimming took 1 base from V and 4 from J, leaving 14 bases between them. Here the CDR3 DNA reads TGTGCCAGCAGCTTAGGGGCAGGGAGGTCGTACAATGAGCAGTTCTTC. Protein: CASSLGAGRSYNEQFF.